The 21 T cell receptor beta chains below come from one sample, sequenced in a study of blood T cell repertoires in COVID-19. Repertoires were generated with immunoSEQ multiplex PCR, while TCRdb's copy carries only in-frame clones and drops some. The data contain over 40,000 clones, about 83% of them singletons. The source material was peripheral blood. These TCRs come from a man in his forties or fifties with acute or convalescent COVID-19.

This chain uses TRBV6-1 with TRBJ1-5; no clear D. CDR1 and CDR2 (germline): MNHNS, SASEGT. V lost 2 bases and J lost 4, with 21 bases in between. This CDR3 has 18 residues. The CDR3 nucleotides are TGTGCCAGCAGTGAACCCGGCCGGGGTAATGAATTTAATCAGCCCCAGCATTTT. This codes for CASSEPGRGNEFNQPQHF.

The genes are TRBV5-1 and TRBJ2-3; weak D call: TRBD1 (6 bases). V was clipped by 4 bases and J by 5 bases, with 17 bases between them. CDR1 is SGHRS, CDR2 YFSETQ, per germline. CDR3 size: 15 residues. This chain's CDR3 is CASSRLGAELDTQYF. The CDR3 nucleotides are TGCGCCAGCAGCAGACTGGGGGCTGAGTTAGATACGCAGTATTTT.

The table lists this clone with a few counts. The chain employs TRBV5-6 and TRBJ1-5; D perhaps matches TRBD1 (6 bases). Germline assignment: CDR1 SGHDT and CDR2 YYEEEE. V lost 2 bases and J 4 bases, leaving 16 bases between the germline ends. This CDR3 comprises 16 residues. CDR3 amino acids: CASSLWETGKNQPQHF. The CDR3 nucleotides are TGTGCCAGCAGCTTATGGGAGACAGGAAAAAATCAGCCCCAGCATTTT.

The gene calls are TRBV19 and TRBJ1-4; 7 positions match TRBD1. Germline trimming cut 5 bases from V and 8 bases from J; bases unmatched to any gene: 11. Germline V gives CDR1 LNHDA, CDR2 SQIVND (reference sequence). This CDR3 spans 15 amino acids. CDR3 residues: CASSSRTGRGEKLFF. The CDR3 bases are TGTGCCAGTAGTTCGCGGACAGGCCGCGGGGAAAAACTGTTTTTT.

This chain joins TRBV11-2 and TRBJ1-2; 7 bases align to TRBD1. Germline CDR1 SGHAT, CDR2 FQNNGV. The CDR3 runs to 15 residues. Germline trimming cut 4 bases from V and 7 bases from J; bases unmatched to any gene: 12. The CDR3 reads CASSSQGQLSAGYTF. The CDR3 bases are TGTGCCAGCAGCTCCCAGGGACAGTTGTCGGCTGGCTACACCTTC.

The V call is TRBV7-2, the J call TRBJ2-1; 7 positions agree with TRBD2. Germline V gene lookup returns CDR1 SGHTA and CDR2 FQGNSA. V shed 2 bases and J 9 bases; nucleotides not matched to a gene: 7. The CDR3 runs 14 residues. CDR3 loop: CASSLSRGGSEQFF. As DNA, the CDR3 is TGTGCCAGCAGCTTATCACGGGGAGGGAGTGAGCAGTTCTTC.

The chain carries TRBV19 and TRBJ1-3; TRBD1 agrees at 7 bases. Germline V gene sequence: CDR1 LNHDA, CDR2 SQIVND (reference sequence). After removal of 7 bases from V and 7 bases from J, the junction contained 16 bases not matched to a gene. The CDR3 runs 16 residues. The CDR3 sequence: CASISPTAGQWNTIYF. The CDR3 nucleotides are TGTGCCAGTATTTCTCCGACTGCGGGACAGTGGAACACCATATATTTT. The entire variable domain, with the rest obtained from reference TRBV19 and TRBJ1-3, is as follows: DGGITQSPKYLFRKEGQNVTLSCEQNLNHDAMYWYRQDPGQGLRLIYYSQIVNDFQKGDIAEGYSVSREKKESFPLTVTSAQKNPTAFYLCASISPTAGQWNTIYFGEGSWLTVV.

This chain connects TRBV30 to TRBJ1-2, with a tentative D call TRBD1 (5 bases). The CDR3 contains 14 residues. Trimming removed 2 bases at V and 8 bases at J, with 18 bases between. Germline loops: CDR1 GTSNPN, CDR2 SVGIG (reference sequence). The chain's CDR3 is CAWSPEGVPMGYTF. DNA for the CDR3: TGTGCCTGGAGTCCGGAAGGGGTCCCTATGGGCTACACCTTC.

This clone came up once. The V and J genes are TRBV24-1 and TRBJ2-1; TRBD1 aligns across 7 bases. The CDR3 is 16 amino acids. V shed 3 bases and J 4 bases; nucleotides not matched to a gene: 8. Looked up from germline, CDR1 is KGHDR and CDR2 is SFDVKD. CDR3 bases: TGTGCCACCAGTGATCCATCCGGGACAGTTTACAATGAGCAGTTCTTC. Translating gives CATSDPSGTVYNEQFF.

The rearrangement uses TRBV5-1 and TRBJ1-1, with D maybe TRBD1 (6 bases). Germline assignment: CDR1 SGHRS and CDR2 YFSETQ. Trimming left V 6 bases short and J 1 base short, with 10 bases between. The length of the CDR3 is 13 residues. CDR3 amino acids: CASTRGRNTEAFF. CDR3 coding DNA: TGCGCCAGCACCAGGGGAAGGAACACTGAAGCTTTCTTT.

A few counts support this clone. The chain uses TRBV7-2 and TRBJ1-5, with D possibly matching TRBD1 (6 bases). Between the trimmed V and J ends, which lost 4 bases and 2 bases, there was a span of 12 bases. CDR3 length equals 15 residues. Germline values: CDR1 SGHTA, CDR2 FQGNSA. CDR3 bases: TGTGCCAGCAGCTCCAACAGGGACCGCAATCAGCCCCAGCATTTT. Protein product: CASSSNRDRNQPQHF.

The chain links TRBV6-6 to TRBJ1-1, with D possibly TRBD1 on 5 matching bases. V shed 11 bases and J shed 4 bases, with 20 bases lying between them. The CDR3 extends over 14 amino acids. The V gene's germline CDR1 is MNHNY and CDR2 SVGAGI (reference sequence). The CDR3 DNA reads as TGTGCCTCCAGCTTCAGGGCCGGTTTCACTGAAGCTTTCTTT. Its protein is CASSFRAGFTEAFF.

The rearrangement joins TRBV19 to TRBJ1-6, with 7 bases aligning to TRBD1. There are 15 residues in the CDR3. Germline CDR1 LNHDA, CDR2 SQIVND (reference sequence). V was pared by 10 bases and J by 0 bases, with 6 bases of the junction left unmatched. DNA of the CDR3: TGTGCCACGAAGGGGGACAGCTCCTATAATTCACCCCTCCACTTT. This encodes CATKGDSSYNSPLHF.

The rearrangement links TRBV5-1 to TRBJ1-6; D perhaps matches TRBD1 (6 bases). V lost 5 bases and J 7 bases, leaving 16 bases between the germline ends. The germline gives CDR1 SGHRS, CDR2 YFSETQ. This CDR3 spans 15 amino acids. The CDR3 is CASRPAGEGNSPLHF. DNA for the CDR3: TGCGCCAGCAGACCTGCAGGGGAGGGGAATTCACCCCTCCACTTT. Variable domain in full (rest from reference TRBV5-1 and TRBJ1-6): KAGVTQTPRYLIKTRGQQVTLSCSPISGHRSVSWYQQTPGQGLQFLFEYFSETQRNKGNFPGRFSGRQFSNSRSEMNVSTLELGDSALYLCASRPAGEGNSPLHFGNGTRLTVT.

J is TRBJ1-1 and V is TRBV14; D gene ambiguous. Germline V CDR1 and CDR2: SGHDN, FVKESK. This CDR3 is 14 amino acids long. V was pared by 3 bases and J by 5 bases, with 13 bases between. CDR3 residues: CASSHPGKRTEAFF. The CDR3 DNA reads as TGTGCCAGCAGCCACCCGGGTAAAAGGACTGAAGCTTTCTTT.

CDR3 loop: CASSLGLAIETQYF. As DNA, the CDR3 is TGTGCCAGCAGCTTGGGACTAGCGATAGAGACCCAGTACTTC. The chain carries TRBV5-6 and TRBJ2-5, with TRBD2 matching over 8 bases. The V gene's germline CDR1 is SGHDT and CDR2 YYEEEE. The CDR3 contains 14 residues. J was trimmed by 4 bases and V by 0 bases; bases with no gene match: 2.

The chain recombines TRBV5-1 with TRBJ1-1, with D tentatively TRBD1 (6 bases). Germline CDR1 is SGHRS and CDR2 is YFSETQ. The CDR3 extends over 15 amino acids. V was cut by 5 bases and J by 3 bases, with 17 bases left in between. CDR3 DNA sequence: TGCGCCAGCAGTAACAGGGCAGGTGGGGACACTGAAGCTTTCTTT. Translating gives CASSNRAGGDTEAFF.

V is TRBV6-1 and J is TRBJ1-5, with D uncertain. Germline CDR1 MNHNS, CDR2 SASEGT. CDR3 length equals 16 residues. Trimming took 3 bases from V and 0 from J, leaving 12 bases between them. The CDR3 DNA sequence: TGTGCCAGCAGTGACAGACACATGTATAGCAATCAGCCCCAGCATTTT. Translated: CASSDRHMYSNQPQHF.

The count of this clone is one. CDR3: CASSREPLYGYTF. In DNA, the CDR3 is TGTGCCAGCAGCCGGGAGCCCCTCTATGGCTACACCTTC. The rearrangement links TRBV7-8 to TRBJ1-2; D ambiguous. Germline-derived CDR1 and CDR2 are SGHVS and FQNEAQ. Trimming cost V 5 bases and J 4 bases, with 11 bases left between them. This CDR3 comprises 13 residues.

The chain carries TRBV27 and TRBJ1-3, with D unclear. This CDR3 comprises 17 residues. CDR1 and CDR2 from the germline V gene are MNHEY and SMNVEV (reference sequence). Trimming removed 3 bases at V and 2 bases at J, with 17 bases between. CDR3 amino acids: CASSLAPPSRAGNTIYF. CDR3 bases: TGTGCCAGCAGTTTGGCCCCCCCCTCCCGGGCTGGAAACACCATATATTTT.

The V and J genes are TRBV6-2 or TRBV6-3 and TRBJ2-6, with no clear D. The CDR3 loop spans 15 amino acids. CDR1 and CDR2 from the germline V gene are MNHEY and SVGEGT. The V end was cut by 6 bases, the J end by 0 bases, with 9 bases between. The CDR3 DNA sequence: TGTGCCAGCAGCCCCGTAAACTCTGGGGCCAACGTCCTGACTTTC. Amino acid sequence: CASSPVNSGANVLTF.